Sequencing of this T cell receptor beta chain was carried out in a study of blood T cell repertoires in COVID-19 (dated by TCRdb to 2019 to 2021). Regarding the complete study: Collaborator samples came from the United States, Italy and Spain and covered acute and convalescent phases of COVID-19. Nearly every sample came with metadata listing a de-identified subject ID, COVID-19 status, age in years and sex. Samples came from the ongoing ImmuneRACE study (first 160 participants) plus 1,254 subjects from 6 global collaborators. The material from the prospective study consisted of cDNA or gDNA derived from T cells, B-cell-depleted T cells, or PBMCs. A freely available public database, intended as a resource for researchers studying the immune response to SARS-CoV-2, is where the repertoires were released. Where HLA class I and class II types were available, the types were taken from metadata supplied by the sample provider, not from assay-based typing. The dataset comprised deeply sampled blood TCRbeta repertoires from subjects exposed to, actively infected with, or recovered from COVID-19.

About this clone: Its antigen specificity is not known. No base quality values were provided; no much bigger clone lies one nucleotide off.

Collaborating institutions collected whole blood in K2EDTA tubes following their own protocols. For TCRbeta analysis, collaborator samples were shipped as frozen whole blood, as isolated PBMCs, or as DNA extracted from either sample type. The research as a whole found: How much clinical and demographic metadata was included differed by source and by participant, and the metadata was provided uncurated.

V is cut back by 5 bases and J by 1 base, with 7 bases in the junction unmatched. The CDR3 spans 16 residues, from the cysteine through the phenylalanine. The only DNA kept is the CDR3, 48 bases in frame from the first base. The germline V gene encodes CDR1 PRHDT and CDR2 FYEKMQ (reference sequence). TCRbeta CDR3 regions were amplified from genomic DNA by means of the immunoSEQ Assay, a bias-controlled multiplex PCR. From the authors' description of their analysis: The number of nucleated cells in each sample was estimated by amplification of reference gene primers within the assay. Sequence reads were collapsed and filtered to measure the absolute abundance of every unique TCRbeta CDR3 rearrangement. For each sample, productive Simpson clonality was calculated by taking the square root of Simpson's diversity index across productive rearrangements. Imported from immuneACCESS, the table was reduced by TCRdb to in-frame sequences with V and J called. These copies leave out some clones; in studies compared against another copy, an unresolved V gene accounts for under half, and the cause of the remainder is not known. V, J and clone size reflect that table, while D and trimming were determined from the DNA. The sample table lists about 43,000 clones, roughly 90% of them with a count of one. The ten largest account for 7.5% to 9.5% of the sample.

The sequenced sample consisted of peripheral blood. The chain is assembled from TRBV13 and TRBJ2-5; TRBD2 lines up with 10 middle nucleotides. The receptor's source is a man in his fifties or sixties with active COVID-19. The DNA sequence is given as TGTGCCAGCAGCCAGCGGGAGGGCCGTATCCAAGAGACCCAGTACTTC. It specifies CASSQREGRIQETQYF.